The 4 T cell receptor beta chains listed next were all sequenced from one sample in a study of blood T cell repertoires in COVID-19. Here immunoSEQ multiplex PCR was the method, and the copy in TCRdb shows in-frame clones only, minus some. The sample consists of under 250,000 clones, 83% of them appearing once. Sequencing input: peripheral blood. The receptor source for this set is a woman aged 35 to 49 with active or convalescent COVID-19.

The J gene is TRBJ1-2, the V gene TRBV24-1, with 8 bases that match TRBD1. The CDR3 runs to 16 residues. V shed 0 bases, J shed 6 bases, and the junction held 8 bases outside the gene matches. Germline CDR1 and CDR2: KGHDR and SFDVKD. The chain's CDR3 is CATSDLAGGDSDGYTF. CDR3 coding DNA: TGTGCCACCAGTGATTTGGCAGGGGGCGACTCGGATGGCTACACCTTC.

The genes are TRBV5-1 and TRBJ1-4; D not certain. Germline CDR1 and CDR2: SGHRS and YFSETQ. The CDR3 is made up of 16 amino acids. The V gene lost 1 base and the J gene lost 4 bases, with 14 bases spanning the gap. The CDR3 spells CASSLFGNGNNEKLFF. The CDR3 DNA follows: TGCGCCAGCAGCTTGTTCGGGAACGGTAATAATGAAAAACTGTTTTTT.

Comment on this clone: A clone one base away is much larger, so this may be a read error. This sequence joins TRBV10-2 and TRBJ1-1; 7 nucleotides align to TRBD1. The CDR3 runs 14 residues. Germline V gene sequence: CDR1 WSHSY, CDR2 SAAADI. Trimming removed 5 bases from V and 0 bases from J; junction bases left unmatched: 3. CDR3 sequence: CASSLQGLNTEAFF. The CDR3 nucleotides are TGCGCCAGCAGTTTACAGGGGTTGAACACTGAAGCTTTCTTT.

In this sample, this clone turned up a few times. The V gene is TRBV28, the J gene TRBJ1-3; no firm D call. Trimming took 4 bases from V and 0 from J, leaving 7 bases between them. This CDR3 has 14 amino acids. Germline CDR1 is MDHEN and CDR2 is SYDVKM. CDR3 sequence: CASSSSGSGNTIYF. In DNA, the CDR3 is TGTGCCAGCAGTTCCTCGGGCTCTGGAAACACCATATATTTT.